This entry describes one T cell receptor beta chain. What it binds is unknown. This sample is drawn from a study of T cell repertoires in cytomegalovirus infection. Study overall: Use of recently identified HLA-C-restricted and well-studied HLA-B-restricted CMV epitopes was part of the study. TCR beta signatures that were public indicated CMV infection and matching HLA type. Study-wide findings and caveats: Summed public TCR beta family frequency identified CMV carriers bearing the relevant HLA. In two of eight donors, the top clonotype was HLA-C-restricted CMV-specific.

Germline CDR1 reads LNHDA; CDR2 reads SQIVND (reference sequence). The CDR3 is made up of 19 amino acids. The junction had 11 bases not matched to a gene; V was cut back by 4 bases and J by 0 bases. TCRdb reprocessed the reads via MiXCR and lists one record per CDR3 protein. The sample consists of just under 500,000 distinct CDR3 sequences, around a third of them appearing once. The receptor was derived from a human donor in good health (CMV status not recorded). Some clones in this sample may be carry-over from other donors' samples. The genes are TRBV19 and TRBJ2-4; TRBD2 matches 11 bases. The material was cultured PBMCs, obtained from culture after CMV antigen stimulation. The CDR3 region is CASSRGLAGGPLAKNIQYF. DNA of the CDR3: TGTGCCAGTAGTAGGGGTCTAGCGGGAGGTCCCCTAGCCAAAAACATTCAGTACTTC. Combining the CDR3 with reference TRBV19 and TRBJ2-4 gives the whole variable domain DGGITQSPKYLFRKEGQNVTLSCEQNLNHDAMYWYRQDPGQGLRLIYYSQIVNDFQKGDIAEGYSVSREKKESFPLTVTSAQKNPTAFYLCASSRGLAGGPLAKNIQYFGAGTRLSVL.